This TCR beta chain derives from a study of tissue T cells after allogeneic stem cell transplantation. Regarding the study as a whole: Anatomically similar tissues had similar TCR repertoires within each patient.

The CDR3 consists of 13 residues. V was shortened by 6 bases and J by 6 bases, with 13 bases between the two germline ends. Germline-derived CDR1 and CDR2 are SSHAT and FNYEAQ (reference sequence). Of note for this clone: Its antigen remains unknown.

Profiled with immunoSEQ multiplex PCR; TCRdb holds only in-frame clones, not every one. In the table there are fewer than 30,000 clones, 65% to 90% of which are singletons. The sequence was collected from a woman aged 18-55 years who later had graft-versus-host disease after an allogeneic stem cell transplant. The chain uses TRBV7-7 and TRBJ2-3; D gene ambiguous. The sequences come from blood, collected before transplantation. CDR3 coding DNA: TGTGCCAGCAGTCCTATCTTGGGGGATACGCAGTATTTT. Translated, it gives CASSPILGDTQYF.